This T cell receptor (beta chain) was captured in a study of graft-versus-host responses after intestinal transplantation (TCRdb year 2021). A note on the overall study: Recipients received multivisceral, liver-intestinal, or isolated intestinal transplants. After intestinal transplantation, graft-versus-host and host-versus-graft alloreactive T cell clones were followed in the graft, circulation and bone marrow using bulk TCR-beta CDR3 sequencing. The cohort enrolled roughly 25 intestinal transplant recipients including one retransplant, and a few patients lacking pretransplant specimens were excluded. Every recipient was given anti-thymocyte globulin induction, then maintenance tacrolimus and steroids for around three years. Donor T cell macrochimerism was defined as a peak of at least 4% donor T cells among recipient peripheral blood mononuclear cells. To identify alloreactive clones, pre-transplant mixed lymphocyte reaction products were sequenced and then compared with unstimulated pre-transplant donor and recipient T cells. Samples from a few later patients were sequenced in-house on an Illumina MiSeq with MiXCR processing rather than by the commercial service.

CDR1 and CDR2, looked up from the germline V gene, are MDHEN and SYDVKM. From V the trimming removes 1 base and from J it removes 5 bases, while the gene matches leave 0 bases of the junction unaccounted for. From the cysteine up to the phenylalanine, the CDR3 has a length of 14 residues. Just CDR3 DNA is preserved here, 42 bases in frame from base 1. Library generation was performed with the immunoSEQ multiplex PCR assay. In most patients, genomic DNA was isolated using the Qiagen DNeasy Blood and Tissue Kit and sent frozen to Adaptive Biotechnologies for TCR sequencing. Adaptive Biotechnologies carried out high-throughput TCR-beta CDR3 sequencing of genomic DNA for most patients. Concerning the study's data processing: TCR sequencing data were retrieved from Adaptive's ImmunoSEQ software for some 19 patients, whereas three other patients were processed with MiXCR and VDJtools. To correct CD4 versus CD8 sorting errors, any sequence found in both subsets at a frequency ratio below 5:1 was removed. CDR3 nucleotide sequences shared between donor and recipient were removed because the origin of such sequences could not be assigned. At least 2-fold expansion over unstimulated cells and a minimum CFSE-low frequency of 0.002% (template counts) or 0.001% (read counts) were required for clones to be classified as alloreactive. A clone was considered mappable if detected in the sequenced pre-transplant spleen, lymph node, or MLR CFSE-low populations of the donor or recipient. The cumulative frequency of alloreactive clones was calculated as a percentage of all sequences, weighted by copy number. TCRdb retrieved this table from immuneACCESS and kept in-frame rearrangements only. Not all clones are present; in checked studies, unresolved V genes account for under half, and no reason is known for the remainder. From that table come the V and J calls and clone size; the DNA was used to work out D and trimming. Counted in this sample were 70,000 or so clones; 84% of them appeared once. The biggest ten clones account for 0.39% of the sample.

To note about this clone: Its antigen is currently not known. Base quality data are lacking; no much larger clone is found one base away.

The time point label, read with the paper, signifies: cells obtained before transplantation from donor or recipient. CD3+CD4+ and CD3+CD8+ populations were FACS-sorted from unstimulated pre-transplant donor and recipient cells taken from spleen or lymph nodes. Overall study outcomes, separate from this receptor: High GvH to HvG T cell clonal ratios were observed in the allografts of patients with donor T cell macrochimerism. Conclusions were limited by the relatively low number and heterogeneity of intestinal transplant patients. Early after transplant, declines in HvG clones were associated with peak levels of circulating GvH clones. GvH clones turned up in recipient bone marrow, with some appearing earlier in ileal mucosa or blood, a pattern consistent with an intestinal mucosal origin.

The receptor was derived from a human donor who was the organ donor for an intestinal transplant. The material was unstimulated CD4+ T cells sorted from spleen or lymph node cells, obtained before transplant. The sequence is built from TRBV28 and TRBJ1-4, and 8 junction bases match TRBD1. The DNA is TGTGCCAGCAGTTTATACAGGGGGAATGAAAAACTGTTTTTT. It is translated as CASSLYRGNEKLFF.